The source of this T cell receptor (beta chain) is a study of radiation and T cells in renal cell carcinoma. Germline CDR1 reads SEHNR; CDR2 reads FQNEAQ (reference sequence). Trimming left V 1 base short and J 0 bases short, with 11 bases between. The length of the CDR3 is 16 residues. Clones were sequenced by immunoSEQ multiplex PCR, and TCRdb holds only the in-frame ones, with some missing. This table holds just over 150,000 clones, about nine tenths found once. Time point in this sample: blood 2 weeks post-SBRT. Specified treatment: 15 Gy SBRT to primary tumor, nephrectomy 4 weeks later. The source is a woman between 50 and 59 years old with renal cell carcinoma. The genes are TRBV7-9 and TRBJ2-3; D gene ambiguous. The starting material was blood, obtained from a patient whose treatment included radiotherapy and nephrectomy. The CDR3 protein is CASSLGLGSSTDTQYF. The CDR3 nucleotides are TGTGCCAGCAGCTTAGGATTGGGTTCTAGCACAGATACGCAGTATTTT.